This entry lists 17 T cell receptor beta chains sequenced from one sample in a study of Tregs in tolerant kidney transplant recipients. Profiled with immunoSEQ multiplex PCR; TCRdb holds only in-frame clones, not every one. The sample shows 100,000 to 120,000 clones, 90% of them seen only once. Specimen: CD4+ T cells from blood, collected before the transplant. These receptors were taken from a human donor who received a combined kidney and bone marrow transplant.

V gene TRBV7-9 combines with J gene TRBJ1-1; no firm D call. Per the germline V gene, CDR1 is SEHNR and CDR2 is FQNEAQ (reference sequence). The CDR3 consists of 12 residues. Trimming removed 1 base from V and 6 bases from J, with 6 bases in between. CDR3 in amino acids: CASSLGLPEAFF. For the CDR3, the DNA is TGTGCCAGCAGCTTAGGGCTTCCTGAAGCTTTCTTT.

V and J are TRBV19 and TRBJ1-1, with TRBD1 matching over 8 bases. CDR1 is LNHDA, CDR2 SQIVND, per germline (reference sequence). The V and J ends lost 9 bases and 6 bases, in that order; junction bases with no gene match: 9. This CDR3 comprises 13 residues. CDR3 nucleotides: TGTGCCAGCTACGACAGGGGAGGAGCTGAAGCTTTCTTT. It yields the protein CASYDRGGAEAFF.

J is TRBJ1-2 and V is TRBV18; D uncertain. The CDR3 has 14 residues. Germline values: CDR1 KGHSH, CDR2 LQKENI. Trimming removed 0 bases from V and 4 bases from J, with 9 bases in between. CDR3 sequence: CASSPPEGLYGYTF. CDR3 coding DNA: TGTGCCAGCTCACCACCGGAGGGCCTCTATGGCTACACCTTC.

This clone has just a few counts. The rearrangement joins TRBV6-6 to TRBJ1-5; D remains unclear. This CDR3 comprises 12 residues. CDR1 is MNHNY and CDR2 is SVGAGI in the germline V gene (reference sequence). The V gene lost 4 bases and the J gene lost 4 bases, with 5 bases spanning the gap. The CDR3 region has the DNA TGTGCCAGCAGTTGGGCTAATCAGCCCCAGCATTTT. Translated: CASSWANQPQHF.

This chain joins TRBV5-1 and TRBJ2-3; perhaps TRBD1 as D (6 bases). The V end lost 3 bases, the J end lost 2 bases, and 13 bases lay between the germline ends. The CDR3 runs 15 residues. Germline values: CDR1 SGHRS, CDR2 YFSETQ. The CDR3 region is CASSYYREHTDTQYF. CDR3 bases: TGCGCCAGCAGCTACTACAGGGAACACACAGATACGCAGTATTTT.

The gene calls are TRBV5-4 and TRBJ2-4; 8 bases are shared with TRBD1. The junction had 10 bases not matched to a gene; V was cut back by 3 bases and J by 5 bases. This CDR3 contains 16 residues. The germline gives CDR1 SGHNT, CDR2 YYREEE (reference sequence). CDR3 loop: CASSSRTGNFQNIQYF. CDR3 DNA: TGTGCCAGCAGCTCCCGGACAGGGAACTTCCAAAACATTCAGTACTTC.

This clone was seen just once. The chain uses TRBV10-3 and TRBJ2-6; 12 nucleotides agree with TRBD2. This CDR3 spans 17 amino acids. V shed 6 bases, J shed 3 bases, and the junction held 6 bases outside the gene matches. Germline assignment: CDR1 ENHRY and CDR2 SYGVKD. CDR3 in DNA: TGTGCCATCAGCCTGACTAGCGGGAGCGGTGGGGCCAACGTCCTGACTTTC. It is translated as CAISLTSGSGGANVLTF.

This chain connects TRBV5-1 to TRBJ1-1; a possible D gene is TRBD1 (6 bases). This CDR3 contains 16 residues. The V end lost 0 bases, the J end lost 0 bases, and 12 bases lay between the germline ends. CDR1 SGHRS and CDR2 YFSETQ come from the germline V gene. CDR3 bases: TGCGCCAGCAGCTTGGGGGCAGGGGATATGAACACTGAAGCTTTCTTT. As protein: CASSLGAGDMNTEAFF.

This clone is a singleton in its sample. This sequence joins TRBV9 and TRBJ2-5; TRBD2 matches 10 bases. In germline, CDR1 is SGDLS, CDR2 YYNGEE. The CDR3 runs to 17 residues. V lost 0 bases, J lost 2 bases, and 7 bases stayed unmatched. CDR3 sequence reads: CASSVGASSGGQETQYF. As DNA, the CDR3 is TGTGCCAGCAGCGTAGGTGCGTCTAGCGGGGGACAAGAGACCCAGTACTTC.

This chain joins TRBV5-4 and TRBJ1-2, with no clear D. CDR1 SGHNT and CDR2 YYREEE come from the germline V gene (reference sequence). The CDR3 runs 14 residues. The germline V and J ends were trimmed by 0 bases and 2 bases, with 8 bases remaining between them. This CDR3 reads CASSLVGGNYGYTF. CDR3 in DNA: TGTGCCAGCAGCTTGGTCGGAGGCAACTATGGCTACACCTTC.

The chain uses TRBV6-6 and TRBJ2-7; 7 nucleotides agree with TRBD1. Germline trimming cut 5 bases from V and 0 bases from J; bases unmatched to any gene: 7. This CDR3 has 15 residues. Germline lookup yields CDR1 MNHNY and CDR2 SVGAGI (reference sequence). The CDR3 DNA is TGTGCCAGCAGTCAACCCCGGACAGGCTCCTACGAGCAGTACTTC. This gives the protein CASSQPRTGSYEQYF.

The chain employs TRBV25-1 and TRBJ2-1; 7 bases line up with TRBD1. CDR3 length equals 14 residues. The trim removed 6 bases at V and 8 bases at J, leaving 10 bases unmatched. The germline V gene has CDR1 MGHDK and CDR2 SYGVNS. The CDR3 DNA reads as TGTGCCAGCAGCCGGGACAGTGCTCCGCATGAGCAGTTCTTC. It specifies CASSRDSAPHEQFF.

The gene calls are TRBV28 and TRBJ2-2; 12 bases agree with TRBD2. CDR1 and CDR2 (germline): MDHEN, SYDVKM. V dropped 2 bases and J dropped 5; count of bases not matched to a gene: 6. The CDR3 is 17 residues long. The CDR3: CASSLLPGTSGTGELFF. The CDR3, as DNA: TGTGCCAGCAGTTTACTCCCCGGGACTAGCGGGACCGGGGAGCTGTTTTTT.

The J gene is TRBJ1-2, the V gene TRBV5-4; D not resolved. Trimming pared 0 bases from V and 1 base from J, leaving 10 bases between. The germline CDR1 and CDR2 sequences are SGHNT and YYREEE (reference sequence). The CDR3 has 15 residues. The DNA for the CDR3 is TGTGCCAGCAGCTTGGGCAGATCAATTAACTATGGCTACACCTTC. It translates to CASSLGRSINYGYTF.

The chain joins TRBV19 to TRBJ2-7, with D uncertain. The germline V and J ends were trimmed by 7 bases and 3 bases, with 13 bases remaining between them. From germline, CDR1 is LNHDA and CDR2 SQIVND (reference sequence). The CDR3 extends over 13 amino acids. CDR3 sequence (DNA): TGTGCCAGTACCTCGGCGGAATTCTACGAGCAGTACTTC. Its protein is CASTSAEFYEQYF.

This chain connects TRBV19 to TRBJ1-1, with 7 bases aligning to TRBD1. Per germline, CDR1 LNHDA and CDR2 SQIVND (reference sequence). The V segment lost 10 bases and the J segment 1 base; nucleotides outside the gene matches: 12. This CDR3 has 15 residues. The CDR3 DNA is TGTGCCACCACGAGAAGGGGACAGTGGAACACTGAAGCTTTCTTT. It encodes CATTRRGQWNTEAFF. The entire variable domain, with the rest obtained from reference TRBV19 and TRBJ1-1, is as follows: DGGITQSPKYLFRKEGQNVTLSCEQNLNHDAMYWYRQDPGQGLRLIYYSQIVNDFQKGDIAEGYSVSREKKESFPLTVTSAQKNPTAFYLCATTRRGQWNTEAFFGQGTRLTVV.

The chain combines TRBV11-3 with TRBJ2-1; 10 nucleotides align to TRBD2. CDR3 length: 15 residues. Looked up from germline, CDR1 is SGHNT and CDR2 is YENEEA. Unmatched junction bases numbered 5, after V lost 1 base and J lost 8 bases. The CDR3 here is CASSLGGLANDEQFF. The CDR3 DNA reads TGTGCCAGCAGCTTAGGGGGACTAGCGAACGATGAGCAGTTCTTC.